Given below is one T cell receptor (beta chain) in context. This entry belongs to a study of read filtering for tumor transcriptome and immune sequencing. With 2 bases removed from V and 0 bases from J, the gap between germline ends came to 2 bases. The V gene's germline CDR1 is GTSNPN and CDR2 SVGIG (reference sequence). This CDR3 is 11 amino acids long. This library used about 400 ng RNA and molecular barcoded adaptors spanning alpha/delta and beta/gamma chains. TCRdb reanalysed the reads using MiXCR and keeps one entry per CDR3 protein. This sample has tens of thousands of distinct CDR3 sequences; around 18% occur once, and the top ten carry over 12%.

The sequenced sample consisted of a population of CD138-negative cells sorted from bone marrow. The receptor was isolated from a donor aged 40 or older with multiple myeloma. The chain uses TRBV30 and TRBJ2-7; D unresolved. The CDR3 loop is CAWSSSYEQYF. DNA of the CDR3: TGTGCCTGGAGTTCCTCCTACGAGCAGTACTTC.